A selection of T cell receptor beta chains follows, all from one sample in a study of T cell repertoires in cytomegalovirus infection. The antigens these receptors bind are not known. TCRdb passed the reads through MiXCR, listing each CDR3 protein once. In the table there are more than 250,000 distinct CDR3 sequences, around a quarter of which are singletons. The sample was cultured PBMCs, taken from culture after CMV antigen stimulation. Receptors originate from a human donor in good health (CMV status not recorded). Some clones in this sample may be carry-over from other donors' samples. Each CDR3 is given with its conserved first and last residue. Fields, in order: V gene, J gene, CDR3 protein.

V: TRBV7-2; J: TRBJ1-1; CDR3: CASSLQAWGTEAFF
V: TRBV29-1; J: TRBJ1-2; CDR3: CSVVLDYGYTF
V: TRBV7-8; J: TRBJ1-2; CDR3: CASSHTYGYTF
V: TRBV30; J: TRBJ2-3; CDR3: CAGTGTSGPLTQYF
V: TRBV20-1; J: TRBJ2-1; CDR3: CSARDWFGSLNEQFF
V: TRBV6-2/TRBV6-3; J: TRBJ1-2; CDR3: CASRDPGGVNGYTF
V: TRBV10-3; J: TRBJ2-5; CDR3: CAISESGTSGTQYF
V: TRBV29-1; J: TRBJ2-2; CDR3: CSVGTSGMDGELFF
V: TRBV7-8; J: TRBJ2-1; CDR3: CASRSLAGASNEQFF
V: TRBV6-2/TRBV6-3; J: TRBJ2-7; CDR3: CASSYLADFSRGEQYF
V: TRBV7-2; J: TRBJ2-2; CDR3: CASSFHPGRNTGELFF
V: TRBV7-6; J: TRBJ1-1; CDR3: CASSLVRGPNTEAFF
V: TRBV28; J: TRBJ2-4; CDR3: CASTPGSLFPLAKNIQYF
V: TRBV12-3/TRBV12-4; J: TRBJ2-1; CDR3: CASSPNPAYNEQFF
V: TRBV7-2; J: TRBJ1-4; CDR3: CASSLEPTNEKLFF
V: TRBV7-9; J: TRBJ2-2; CDR3: CASSAKVLWRDTGEPFF
V: TRBV5-1; J: TRBJ2-1; CDR3: CASRLGASGVHEQFF
V: TRBV7-2; J: TRBJ2-3; CDR3: CASSLNLRVRTDTQYF
V: TRBV7-2; J: TRBJ1-1; CDR3: CASSSSGQLGFFF
V: TRBV6-2/TRBV6-3; J: TRBJ2-1; CDR3: CASHEVSSGSNEQFF
V: TRBV7-4; J: TRBJ1-1; CDR3: CASSPGISGGRKGNTEAFF
V: TRBV6-1; J: TRBJ2-1; CDR3: CASEASGTNEQFF
V: TRBV7-2; J: TRBJ2-3; CDR3: CASSVTSGRVTDTQYF
V: TRBV6-1; J: TRBJ1-1; CDR3: CASSDRGADTEAFF
V: TRBV20-1; J: TRBJ2-2; CDR3: CSALRRVAGVNGELFF
V: TRBV6-1; J: TRBJ2-3; CDR3: CASIFGLSTDTQYF
V: TRBV20-1; J: TRBJ2-2; CDR3: CSARDYGRNTGELFF
V: TRBV20-1; J: TRBJ1-5; CDR3: CSGTGGAGQPQHF
V: TRBV7-2; J: TRBJ1-3; CDR3: CASSLHRGPGNTIYF